Listed below are T cell receptor beta chains from one sample, sequenced in a study of CD8 T cells in ankylosing spondylitis. In TCRdb, the 5' RACE reads were re-called with MiXCR into one record per CDR3 protein. Among some 270,000 distinct CDR3 sequences listed, approximately 20% were seen once. Sequenced: blood, either unsorted or a sorted T cell fraction (not recorded which). All receptors come from a male donor with ankylosing spondylitis or in good health (not recorded which). CDR3s include the opening cysteine and the closing phenylalanine or tryptophan. A D gene is named only where the DNA matches it firmly. Rows may omit the clone size; those that give it use once, few, many or a size class.

clone size	J gene	V gene	D gene	CDR3 DNA	CDR3 protein
few	TRBJ2-7	TRBV6-1	.	TGTGCCAGCAGTCTTACCCAGGACGGAAACTACGAGCAGTACTTC	CASSLTQDGNYEQYF
once	TRBJ2-3	TRBV7-9	.	TGTGCCAGCAGCTTAGTTACTTATACGCAGTATTTT	CASSLVTYTQYF
few	TRBJ2-2	TRBV7-2	TRBD1	TGTGCCAGCAGCTTAGCTGTGCCAGGGGGTCCCGGGACCGGGGAGCTGTTTTTT	CASSLAVPGGPGTGELFF
.	TRBJ2-7	TRBV3-1	.	TGTGCCAGCAGCTCACCTTATAAGGGGTCGCCCATGGACTACGAGCAGTACTTC	CASSSPYKGSPMDYEQYF
.	TRBJ2-1	TRBV9	.	TGTGCCAGCAGCGTAGCTCAGGGTAATGAGCAGTTCTTC	CASSVAQGNEQFF
.	TRBJ2-1	TRBV20-1	TRBD2	TGCAGTGCTGCGAATGAGGGACTAGCGATAGGGGGTGAGCAGTTCTTC	CSAANEGLAIGGEQFF
many	TRBJ2-1	TRBV24-1	TRBD1	TGTGCCACCAGTGGCCCCCTTGACAGGGGTGAGCAGTTCTTC	CATSGPLDRGEQFF
.	TRBJ2-7	TRBV30	.	TGTGCCTGGAGTGTTTTGGACACGTCCTACGAGCAGTACTTC	CAWSVLDTSYEQYF
.	TRBJ2-1	TRBV18	TRBD2	TGTGCCAGCTCACCACCCACCCTCCAAGGACTAGCGAAGAATGAGCAGTTCTTC	CASSPPTLQGLAKNEQFF
.	TRBJ2-3	TRBV13	TRBD2	TGTGCCAGCAGCAAGGGACTAGCGGTCCTAGATACGCAGTATTTT	CASSKGLAVLDTQYF
many	TRBJ2-7	TRBV29-1	TRBD1	TGCAGCGTTGAAGAAGGGACAGGGACCTACGAGCAGTACTTC	CSVEEGTGTYEQYF
.	TRBJ2-3	TRBV30	TRBD1	TGTGCCTGGAGTCCAGGGACAGCTAGCACAGATACGCAGTATTTT	CAWSPGTASTDTQYF
.	TRBJ2-2	TRBV29-1	.	TGCAGCGTTGAGGCTTCCGGGGAGCTGTTTTTT	CSVEASGELFF
few	TRBJ2-2	TRBV6-5	TRBD2	TGTGCCAGCAGTTACGCACGACTAGCGGGAGCGGCCGGGGAGCTGTTTTTT	CASSYARLAGAAGELFF
.	TRBJ2-5	TRBV7-7	.	TGTGCTAGCAGTTTCGGACACGGACAAGAGACCCAGTACTTC	CASSFGHGQETQYF
few	TRBJ2-5	TRBV15	.	TGTGCCACCAGCGGGTTTGCGACTAGACAAGAGACCCAGTACTTC	CATSGFATRQETQYF
.	TRBJ2-2	TRBV25-1	.	TGTGCCAGCAGTGAACCCAGGACCGGGGAGCTGTTTTTT	CASSEPRTGELFF
.	TRBJ2-2	TRBV12-3/TRBV12-4	TRBD2	TGTGCCAGCTCCGCCAGCGGGATAAACACCGGGGAGCTGTTTTTT	CASSASGINTGELFF
many	TRBJ2-7	TRBV29-1	.	TGCAGCGTTACCGGGACACGCTACGAGCAGTACTTC	CSVTGTRYEQYF
many	TRBJ1-1	TRBV3-1	TRBD1	TGTGCCAGCAGCCAAGATCACATTGACAGGGTTGAAGCTTTCTTT	CASSQDHIDRVEAFF
many	TRBJ2-7	TRBV12-3/TRBV12-4	.	TGTGCCAGCAGTTTTGGGGGCTACGAGCAGTACTTC	CASSFGGYEQYF
few	TRBJ2-7	TRBV7-6	.	TGTGCCAGCAGCCAAACTGATTCCTACGAGCAGTACTTC	CASSQTDSYEQYF
many	TRBJ2-5	TRBV2	.	TGTGCCAGCAGTGGATCTTACCAAGAGACCCAGTACTTC	CASSGSYQETQYF
.	TRBJ2-7	TRBV7-9	.	TGTGCCAGCAGCTCCTACGGGGGTTCTGGCTACGAGCAGTACTTC	CASSSYGGSGYEQYF
.	TRBJ2-3	TRBV7-8	.	TGTGCCAGCAGCCCCCGGGGCCGCTCCACAGATACGCAGTATTTT	CASSPRGRSTDTQYF
.	TRBJ2-1	TRBV27	.	TGTGCCAGCAGTTTGTGGCAGGAGGTGAATGAGCAGTTCTTC	CASSLWQEVNEQFF
.	TRBJ2-7	TRBV4-1	TRBD2	TGCGCCAGCAGCCAAGACGGGACTAGCACTTACGAGCAGTACTTC	CASSQDGTSTYEQYF
few	TRBJ1-2	TRBV7-2	.	TGTGCCAGCAGCTTAGCATCCGGATCTGGCTACACCTTC	CASSLASGSGYTF
few	TRBJ2-3	TRBV18	.	TGTGCCAGCTCACTTTTACCCGGGACACCGAGGGGCACAGATACGCAGTATTTT	CASSLLPGTPRGTDTQYF
few	TRBJ2-2	TRBV5-1	.	TGCGCCAGCAGCTTGGTCGAGCCCGGGGAGCTGTTTTTT	CASSLVEPGELFF
few	TRBJ2-1	TRBV2	.	TGTGCCAGCAGTGATGAAGCGGAGAGCTCCTACAATGAGCAGTTCTTC	CASSDEAESSYNEQFF
few	TRBJ2-2	TRBV11-2	.	TGTGCCAGCAGCCCGTACCGCATTGGCACCGGGGAGCTGTTTTTT	CASSPYRIGTGELFF
few	TRBJ2-1	TRBV20-1	.	TGCAGTGCTAGAGACATCCTAGCTTACAATGAGCAGTTCTTC	CSARDILAYNEQFF
.	TRBJ2-3	TRBV6-6	.	TGTGCCAGCATGGACAGCAGCACAGATACGCAGTATTTT	CASMDSSTDTQYF
.	TRBJ2-2	TRBV29-1	.	TGCAGCTTCCGTTCCGCGAACACCGGGGAGCTGTTTTTT	CSFRSANTGELFF
.	TRBJ2-7	TRBV7-9	TRBD2	TGTGCCAGCAGCTTAGATCTAGGACTAGCGGTTTACGAGCAGTACTTC	CASSLDLGLAVYEQYF
.	TRBJ2-2	TRBV29-1	.	TGCAGCGTTGAAGTGGCGGAGGCGAACACCGGGGAGCTGTTTTTT	CSVEVAEANTGELFF
.	TRBJ2-2	TRBV9	.	TGTGCCAGCAGCGTAGTCGTGGGGACCGGGGAGCTGTTTTTT	CASSVVVGTGELFF
few	TRBJ2-3	TRBV7-6	.	TGTGCCAGCAGCACACGTACTCCCCCAGATACGCAGTATTTT	CASSTRTPPDTQYF
.	TRBJ2-1	TRBV4-3	.	TGCGCCAGCAGCCCCCAAGGGGCATGGGACAATGAGCAGTTCTTC	CASSPQGAWDNEQFF
few	TRBJ2-1	TRBV7-3	TRBD2	TGTGCCAGCAGCCTAATAGCGGGAGGGGTCGATGAGCAGTTCTTC	CASSLIAGGVDEQFF
few	TRBJ1-1	TRBV6-5	.	TGTGCCAGCAGTTACGAAGGGAATCAAGCTTTCTTT	CASSYEGNQAFF
few	TRBJ2-7	TRBV20-1	.	TGCAGTGGATATTTGGGGGAGGCCCCCGGCGAGCAGTACTTC	CSGYLGEAPGEQYF
few	TRBJ2-1	TRBV20-1	TRBD2	TGCAGTGTTTTAGATCCCCTACTAGCGGTCCGGGCGGTTGAGCAGTTCTTC	CSVLDPLLAVRAVEQFF
.	TRBJ2-7	TRBV27	.	TGTGCCAGCAGTCAAACAGTGTCGTGGGGCTACGAGCAGTACTTC	CASSQTVSWGYEQYF